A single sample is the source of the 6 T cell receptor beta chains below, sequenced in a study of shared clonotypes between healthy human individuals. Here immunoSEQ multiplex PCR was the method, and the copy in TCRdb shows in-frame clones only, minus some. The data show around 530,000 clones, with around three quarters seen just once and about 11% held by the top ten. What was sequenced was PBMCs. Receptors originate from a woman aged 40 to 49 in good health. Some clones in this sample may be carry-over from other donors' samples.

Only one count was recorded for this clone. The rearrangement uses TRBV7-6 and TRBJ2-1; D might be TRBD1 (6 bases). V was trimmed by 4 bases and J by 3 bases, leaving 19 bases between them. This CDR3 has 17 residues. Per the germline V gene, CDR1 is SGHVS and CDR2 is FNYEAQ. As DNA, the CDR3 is TGTGCCAGCAGCTCTTTTACCAAACCACAGGGCTACAATGAGCAGTTCTTC. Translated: CASSSFTKPQGYNEQFF.

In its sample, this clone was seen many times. In DNA form, the CDR3 reads TGTGCCTGGGGACCCGGGACACCGGACATTCAGTACTTC. Amino acids: CAWGPGTPDIQYF. The chain carries TRBV30 and TRBJ2-4; D is perhaps TRBD1 (6 bases). V lost 5 bases, J lost 8 bases, and 16 bases lay in between. Looked up from germline, CDR1 is GTSNPN and CDR2 is SVGIG (reference sequence). The CDR3 consists of 13 residues.

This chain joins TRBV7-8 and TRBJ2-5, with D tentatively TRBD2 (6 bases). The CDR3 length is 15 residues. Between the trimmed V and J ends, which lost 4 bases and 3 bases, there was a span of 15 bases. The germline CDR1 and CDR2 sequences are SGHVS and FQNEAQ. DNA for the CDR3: TGTGCCAGCAGCTCGATCCGGGGGTTTGAAGAGACCCAGTACTTC. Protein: CASSSIRGFEETQYF.

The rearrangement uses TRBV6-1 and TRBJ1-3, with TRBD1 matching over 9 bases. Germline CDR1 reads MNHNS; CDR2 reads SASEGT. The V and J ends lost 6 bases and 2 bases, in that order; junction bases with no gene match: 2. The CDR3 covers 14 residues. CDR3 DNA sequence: TGTGCCAGCAGGGGGACAGGGACTGGAAACACCATATATTTT. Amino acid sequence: CASRGTGTGNTIYF.

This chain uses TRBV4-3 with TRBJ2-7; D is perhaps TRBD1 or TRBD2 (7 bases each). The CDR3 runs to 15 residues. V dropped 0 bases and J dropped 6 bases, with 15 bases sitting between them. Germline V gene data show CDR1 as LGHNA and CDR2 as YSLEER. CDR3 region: CASSQDDREGFEQYF. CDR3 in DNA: TGCGCCAGCAGCCAAGACGACAGGGAGGGGTTCGAGCAGTACTTC.

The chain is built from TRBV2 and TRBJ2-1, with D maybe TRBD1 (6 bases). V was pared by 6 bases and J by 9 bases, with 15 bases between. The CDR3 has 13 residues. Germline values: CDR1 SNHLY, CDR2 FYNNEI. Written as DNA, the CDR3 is TGTGCCAGCAGCCTGGACAGCGCCTCTGAGCAGTTCTTC. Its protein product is CASSLDSASEQFF.